The sequence of this T cell receptor (beta chain) was determined in a study of T cell repertoires in cytomegalovirus infection. There are 15 residues in the CDR3. V was pared by 3 bases and J by 2 bases, with 13 bases between. The germline V gene encodes CDR1 SGHDN and CDR2 FVKESK. TCRdb redid the calling of the reads with MiXCR, one entry per CDR3 protein. The sample has approximately 550,000 distinct CDR3 sequences; approximately 17% are singletons. This TCR was sampled from a human donor in good health (CMV status not recorded). Some clones in this sample may be carry-over from other donors' samples. The V and J genes are TRBV14 and TRBJ2-5; possibly TRBD1 for D (5 bases). The sequenced material came from CD8+ T cells from PBMCs. Here the CDR3 DNA reads TGTGCCAGCAGCCAGGAACACAGGTTACAAGAGACCCAGTACTTC. As protein: CASSQEHRLQETQYF.